Listed here is a single T cell receptor beta chain. The source of the sample is a study of blood T cell repertoires in COVID-19. Overall study: Researchers got acute and convalescent COVID-19 samples from the United States, Italy and Spain. The analysed material was cDNA or gDNA that came from T cells, B-cell-depleted T cells, or PBMCs.

Per the original methods: Amplification of reference gene primers provided the estimated nucleated cell counts. Libraries were prepared by immunoSEQ multiplex PCR; TCRdb keeps only in-frame clonotypes and omits some of them. The V and J calls and clone size are taken from that table; D and trimming were inferred from the DNA. The data contain roughly 190,000 clones, more than 85% of them singletons. Germline values: CDR1 MGHRA, CDR2 YSYEKL. This CDR3 is 15 amino acids long. With 1 base removed from V and 4 bases from J, the gap between germline ends came to 11 bases. The sequenced material came from peripheral blood. This clonotype was obtained from a man aged 25 to 40 with acute or convalescent COVID-19. This chain links TRBV4-1 with TRBJ2-1, with D possibly matching TRBD2 (5 bases). Here the CDR3 DNA reads TGCGCCAGCAGCCAAGCTGGAGGACCATACAATGAGCAGTTCTTC. This gives the protein CASSQAGGPYNEQFF.